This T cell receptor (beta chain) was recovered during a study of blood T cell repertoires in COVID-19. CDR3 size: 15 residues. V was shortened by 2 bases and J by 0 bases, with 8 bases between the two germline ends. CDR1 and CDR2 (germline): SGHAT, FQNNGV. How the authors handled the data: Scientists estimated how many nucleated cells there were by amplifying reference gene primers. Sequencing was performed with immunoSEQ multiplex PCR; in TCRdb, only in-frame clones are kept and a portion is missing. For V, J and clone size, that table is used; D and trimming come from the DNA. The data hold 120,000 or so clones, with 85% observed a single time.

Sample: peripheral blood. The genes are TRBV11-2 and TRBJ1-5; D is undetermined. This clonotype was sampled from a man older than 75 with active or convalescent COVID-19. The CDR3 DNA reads TGTGCCAGCAGCTTAACAACCGTTAGCAATCAGCCCCAGCATTTT. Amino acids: CASSLTTVSNQPQHF.